This TCR beta chain was captured in a study of CD8+ T cells in alopecia areata (dated by TCRdb to the late 2010s). Broadly, across the study: Treated patients were enrolled in an open-label pilot trial of oral tofacitinib at 5 to 10 mg twice daily for moderate-to-severe alopecia areata. Tofacitinib was administered for 6 to 18 months, and 6 months of follow-up off drug were then conducted to assess delayed response and recurrence. In both human patients and the C3H/HeJ mouse model, the study applied high-throughput TCRbeta sequencing to look at T cell clonal expansion in alopecia areata. Human TCRbeta sequencing covered scalp tissue and sorted CD4+ and CD8+ peripheral blood T cells from patchy and totalis/universalis alopecia areata patients and healthy controls. Tofacitinib-treated patients had biopsies at baseline and at 4 and 24 weeks of treatment, with a later scalp biopsy in several patients. Scalp clonality was compared among normal scalp (n=4), patchy alopecia areata scalp (n=8), and alopecia totalis/universalis scalp (n=8). RNA was extracted with the PAXgene miRNA kit for fixed scalp, the miRNeasy kit for PBMCs, and the RNeasy kit for mouse skin. Amplification of TCRbeta CDR3 regions was done by immunoSEQ multiplex PCR using 35 Vbeta forward primers and 13 Jbeta reverse primers. The research as a whole found: Compared with normal scalp, lesional scalp, particularly in alopecia totalis/universalis, had higher clonality and more expanded CD8+ clones, which suggests antigenic drive. Compared with mice, TCR sequences shared between patients were less clear, possibly partly because of HLA diversity across the patient population. Resident alphabeta T cells in normal human skin are also sequenced, complicating scalp TCR repertoire analysis, unlike mouse skin dominated by gammadelta T cells.

With respect to this clone: The target of this receptor is not known. No clone much larger than this one lies a single base away; base qualities are absent.

The library was built by means of the immunoSEQ multiplex PCR assay. RNA was extracted from all samples and reverse transcribed into cDNA, which served as template for TCR sequencing. SuperScript III was used to make first-strand cDNA, primed with a 2:1 mix of oligo-dT and random hexamers. A synthetic immune receptor repertoire was used to gauge amplification bias, and whatever bias remained was removed computationally. The source study handled its data this way. Raw reads were preprocessed to remove errors, and CDR3 was defined by IMGT conventions from the conserved cysteine to phenylalanine. Clonality was computed as 1 minus the Shannon entropy, with the entropy normalized by log2 of the number of productive unique TCRs. Scalp TCRbeta sequences were cross-referenced with sorted blood CD4 and CD8 repertoires so that the CD4 or CD8 identity of scalp clones could be inferred. TCRdb's version of the immuneACCESS table is confined to in-frame rearrangements and falls short of the full clone set. An unresolved V gene accounts for under half of the shortfall where checked; the remainder is of unknown origin. V and J calls and clone size come straight from that table; D and trimming were deduced from the DNA. The sample table holds 45,000 to 60,000 clones, of which around 97% were seen once. The ten largest account for about 26% of the sample.

Explained via the paper, the time point label denotes: baseline before oral tofacitinib. From alopecia areata patients, peripheral blood was collected along with lesional scalp punch biopsies. PBMCs were isolated by density centrifugation and stained for CD3, CD4 and CD8, and CD4+ and CD8+ T cells were sorted on a FACSAria. The CDR3 runs 15 amino acids, cysteine and phenylalanine included. Of the read, only the CDR3 DNA is kept; its 45 bases are in frame from base 1. The CDR1 and CDR2 encoded by the germline V gene (reference sequence) are LNHNV and YYDKDF. The germline V and J ends show losses of 0 bases and 5 bases respectively, and no gene match explains 6 bases of the junction.

Here the chain combines TRBV15 and TRBJ2-7, and 8 junction bases match TRBD2. Sample: CD8+ T cells sorted from blood, taken at week 0. The sequence came from a human donor with alopecia areata. This receptor has the CDR3 CATSRDSGGQHEQYF. In nucleotides, the sequence is TGTGCCACCAGCAGAGATTCGGGGGGGCAGCACGAGCAGTACTTC.